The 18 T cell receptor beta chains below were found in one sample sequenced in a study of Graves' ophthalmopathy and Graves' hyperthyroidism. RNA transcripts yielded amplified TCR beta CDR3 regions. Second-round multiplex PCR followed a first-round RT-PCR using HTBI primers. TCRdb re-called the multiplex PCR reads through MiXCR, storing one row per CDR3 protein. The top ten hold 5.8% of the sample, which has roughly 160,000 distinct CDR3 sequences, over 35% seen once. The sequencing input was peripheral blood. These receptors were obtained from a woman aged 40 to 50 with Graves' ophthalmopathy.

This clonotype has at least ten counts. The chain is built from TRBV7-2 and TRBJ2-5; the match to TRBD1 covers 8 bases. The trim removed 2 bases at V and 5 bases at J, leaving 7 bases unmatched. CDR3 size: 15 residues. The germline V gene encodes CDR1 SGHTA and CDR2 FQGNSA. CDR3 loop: CASSLRETGDETQYF. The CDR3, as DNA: TGTGCCAGCAGCTTACGAGAGACAGGGGACGAGACCCAGTACTTC.

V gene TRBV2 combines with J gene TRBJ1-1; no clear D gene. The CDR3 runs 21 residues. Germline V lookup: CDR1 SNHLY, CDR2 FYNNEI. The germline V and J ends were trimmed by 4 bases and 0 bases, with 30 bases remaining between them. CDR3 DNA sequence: TGTGCCAGCAGTGGATTTTTACCCGAGTTCCAGGTCCGGGGTATGAACACTGAAGCTTTCTTT. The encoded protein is CASSGFLPEFQVRGMNTEAFF.

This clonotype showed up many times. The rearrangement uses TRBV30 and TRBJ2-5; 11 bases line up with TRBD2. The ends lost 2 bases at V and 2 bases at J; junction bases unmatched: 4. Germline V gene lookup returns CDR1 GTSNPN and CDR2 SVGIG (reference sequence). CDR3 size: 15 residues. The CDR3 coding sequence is TGTGCCTGGAGTCTCGGGACTAGCGGACAAGAGACCCAGTACTTC. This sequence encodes CAWSLGTSGQETQYF.

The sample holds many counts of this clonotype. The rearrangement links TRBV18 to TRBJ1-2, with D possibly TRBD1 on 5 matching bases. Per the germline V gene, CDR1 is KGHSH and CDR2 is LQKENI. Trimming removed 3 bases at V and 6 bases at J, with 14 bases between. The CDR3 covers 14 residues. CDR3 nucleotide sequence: TGTGCCAGCTCACCCGGTCAGGGCGGGAATGGCTACACCTTC. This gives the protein CASSPGQGGNGYTF. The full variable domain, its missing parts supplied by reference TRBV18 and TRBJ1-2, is NAGVMQNPRHLVRRRGQEARLRCSPMKGHSHVYWYRQLPEEGLKFMVYLQKENIIDESGMPKERFSAEFPKEGPSILRIQQVVRGDSAAYFCASSPGQGGNGYTFGSGTRLTVV.

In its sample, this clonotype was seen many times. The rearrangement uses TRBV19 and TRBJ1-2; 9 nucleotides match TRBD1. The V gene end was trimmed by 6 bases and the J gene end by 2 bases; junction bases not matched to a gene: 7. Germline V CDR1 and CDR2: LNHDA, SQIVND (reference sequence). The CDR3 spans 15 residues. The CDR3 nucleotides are TGTGCCAGTAGCGCCCGGGACAGGGTGAACTATGGCTACACCTTC. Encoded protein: CASSARDRVNYGYTF.

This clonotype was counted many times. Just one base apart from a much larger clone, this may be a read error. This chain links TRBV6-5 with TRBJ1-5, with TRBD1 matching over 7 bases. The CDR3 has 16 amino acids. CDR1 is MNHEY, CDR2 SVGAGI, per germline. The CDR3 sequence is CASGYSPVAGGQPQHF. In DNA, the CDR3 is TGTGCCAGCGGTTACAGCCCTGTGGCAGGGGGGCAGCCCCAGCATTTT.

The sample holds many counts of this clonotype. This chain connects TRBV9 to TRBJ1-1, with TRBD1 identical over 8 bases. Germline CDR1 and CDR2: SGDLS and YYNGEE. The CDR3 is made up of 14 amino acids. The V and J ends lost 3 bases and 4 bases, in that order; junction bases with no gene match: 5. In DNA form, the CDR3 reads TGTGCCAGCAGCGGAGGACAGGGCTTCACTGAAGCTTTCTTT. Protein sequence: CASSGGQGFTEAFF.

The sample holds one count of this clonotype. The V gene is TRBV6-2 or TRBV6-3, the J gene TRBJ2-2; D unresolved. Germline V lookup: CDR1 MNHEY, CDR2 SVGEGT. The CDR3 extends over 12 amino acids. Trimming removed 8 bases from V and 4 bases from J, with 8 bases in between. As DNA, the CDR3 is TGTGCCAGCGGCCGGGTCACCGGGGAGCTGTTTTTT. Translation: CASGRVTGELFF.

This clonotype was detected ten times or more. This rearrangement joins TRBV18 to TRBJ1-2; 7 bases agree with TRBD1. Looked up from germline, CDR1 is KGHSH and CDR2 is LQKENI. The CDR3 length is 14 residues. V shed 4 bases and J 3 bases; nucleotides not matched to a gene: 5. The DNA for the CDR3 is TGTGCCAGCTCACACTCAGGACAGGACTATGGCTACACCTTC. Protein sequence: CASSHSGQDYGYTF.

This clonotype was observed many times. CDR3 in amino acids: CASSQDGARGTYEQYF. The CDR3 region has the DNA TGCGCCAGCAGCCAAGATGGGGCCCGGGGGACCTACGAGCAGTACTTC. This sequence joins TRBV4-1 and TRBJ2-7, with a tentative D call TRBD2 (6 bases). The V and J ends lost 0 bases and 2 bases respectively, with 14 bases between them. The CDR3 has 16 amino acids. Germline V gives CDR1 MGHRA, CDR2 YSYEKL.

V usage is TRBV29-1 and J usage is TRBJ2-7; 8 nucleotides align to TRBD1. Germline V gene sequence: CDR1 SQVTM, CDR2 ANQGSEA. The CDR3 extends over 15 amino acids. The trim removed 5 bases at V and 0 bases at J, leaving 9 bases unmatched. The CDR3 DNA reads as TGCAGCGTTTTTGACTACAGGGGGAGCTCCTACGAGCAGTACTTC. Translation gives CSVFDYRGSSYEQYF.

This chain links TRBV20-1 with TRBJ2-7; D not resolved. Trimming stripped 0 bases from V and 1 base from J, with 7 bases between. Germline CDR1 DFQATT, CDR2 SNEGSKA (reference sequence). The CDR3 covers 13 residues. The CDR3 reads CSARESQSYEQYF. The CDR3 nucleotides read TGCAGTGCTAGAGAGTCACAGTCCTACGAGCAGTACTTC.

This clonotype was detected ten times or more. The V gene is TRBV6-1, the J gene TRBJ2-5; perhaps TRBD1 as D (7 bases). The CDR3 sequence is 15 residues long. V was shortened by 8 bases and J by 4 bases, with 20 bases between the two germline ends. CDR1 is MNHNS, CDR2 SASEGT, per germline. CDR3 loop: CASGPGQGDSETQYF. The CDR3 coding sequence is TGTGCCAGCGGCCCAGGGCAGGGGGACTCAGAGACCCAGTACTTC.

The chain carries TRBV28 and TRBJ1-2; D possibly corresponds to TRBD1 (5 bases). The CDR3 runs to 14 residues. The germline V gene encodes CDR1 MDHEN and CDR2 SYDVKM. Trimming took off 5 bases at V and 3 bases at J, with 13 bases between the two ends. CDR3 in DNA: TGTGCCAGCAGTCTACGGGCGGGGGACTATGGCTACACCTTC. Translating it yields CASSLRAGDYGYTF.

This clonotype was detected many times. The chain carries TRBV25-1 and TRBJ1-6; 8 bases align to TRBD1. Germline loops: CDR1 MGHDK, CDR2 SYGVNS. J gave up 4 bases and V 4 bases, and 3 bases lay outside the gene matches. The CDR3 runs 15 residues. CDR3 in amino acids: CASSGQGIYNSPLHF. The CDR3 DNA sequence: TGTGCCAGCAGTGGACAGGGGATATATAATTCACCCCTCCACTTT.

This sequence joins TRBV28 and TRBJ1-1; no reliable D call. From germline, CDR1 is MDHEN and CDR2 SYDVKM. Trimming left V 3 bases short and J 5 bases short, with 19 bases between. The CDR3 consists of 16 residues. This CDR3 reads CASSFPTRGDRTEAFF. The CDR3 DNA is TGTGCCAGCAGTTTCCCCACGCGGGGAGATCGGACTGAAGCTTTCTTT.

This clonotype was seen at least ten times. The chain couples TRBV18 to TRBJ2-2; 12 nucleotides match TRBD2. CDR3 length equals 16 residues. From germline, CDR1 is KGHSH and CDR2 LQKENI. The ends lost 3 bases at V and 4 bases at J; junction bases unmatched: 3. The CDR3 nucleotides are TGTGCCAGCTCACCCACTAGCGGGGGGACCACCGGGGAGCTGTTTTTT. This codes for CASSPTSGGTTGELFF.

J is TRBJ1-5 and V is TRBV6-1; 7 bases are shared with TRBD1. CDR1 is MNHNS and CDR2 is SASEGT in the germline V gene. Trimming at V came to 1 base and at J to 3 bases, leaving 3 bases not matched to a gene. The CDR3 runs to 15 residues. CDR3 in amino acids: CASSEGGTVNQPQHF. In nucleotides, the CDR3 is TGTGCCAGCAGTGAAGGGGGGACAGTCAATCAGCCCCAGCATTTT.